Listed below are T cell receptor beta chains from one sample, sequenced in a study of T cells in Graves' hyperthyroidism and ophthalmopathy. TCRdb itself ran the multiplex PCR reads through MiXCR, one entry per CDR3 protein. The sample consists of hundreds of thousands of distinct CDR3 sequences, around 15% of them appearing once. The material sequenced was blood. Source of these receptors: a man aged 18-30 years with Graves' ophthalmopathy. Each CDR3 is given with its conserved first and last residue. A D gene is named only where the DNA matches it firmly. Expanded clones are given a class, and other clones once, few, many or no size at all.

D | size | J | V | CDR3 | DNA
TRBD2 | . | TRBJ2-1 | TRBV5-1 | CVSRPDEREGDEQFF | TGCGTCAGCAGGCCAGACGAGCGGGAGGGGGATGAGCAGTTCTTC
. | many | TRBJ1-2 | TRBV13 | CASSLGAGVAEYGYTF | TGTGCCAGCAGCTTAGGAGCGGGGGTCGCCGAATATGGCTACACCTTC
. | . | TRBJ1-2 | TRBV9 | CASSVGVGGYTF | TGTGCCAGCAGCGTAGGGGTTGGTGGCTACACCTTC
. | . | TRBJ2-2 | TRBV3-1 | CASSHPRGVNTGELFF | TGTGCCAGCAGCCATCCTCGCGGGGTAAACACCGGGGAGCTGTTTTTT
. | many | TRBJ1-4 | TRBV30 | CAWSAGHGNEKLFF | TGTGCCTGGAGTGCGGGACATGGGAACGAAAAACTGTTTTTT
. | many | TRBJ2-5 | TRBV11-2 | CASSSVTEETQYF | TGTGCCAGCAGCTCAGTGACAGAAGAGACCCAGTACTTC
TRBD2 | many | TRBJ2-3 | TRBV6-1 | CASSATSGGGTDTQYF | TGTGCCAGCAGTGCGACTAGCGGGGGCGGCACAGATACGCAGTATTTT
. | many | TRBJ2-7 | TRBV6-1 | CASTQTGTSIYEQYF | TGTGCCAGCACACAGACGGGGACAAGCATCTACGAGCAGTACTTC
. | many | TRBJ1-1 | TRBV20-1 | CSARDGGDTEAFF | TGCAGTGCTAGAGATGGGGGGGACACTGAAGCTTTCTTT
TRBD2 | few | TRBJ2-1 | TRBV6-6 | CASSYSTPGRFYEQFF | TGTGCCAGCAGTTACTCGACGCCCGGGAGGTTCTATGAGCAGTTCTTC
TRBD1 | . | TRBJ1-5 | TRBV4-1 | CASSQEGQGAQPQHF | TGCGCCAGCAGCCAAGAAGGACAGGGGGCTCAGCCCCAGCATTTT
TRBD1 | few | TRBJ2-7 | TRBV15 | CATSRDTGTGNEQYF | TGTGCCACCAGCAGAGACACCGGGACAGGGAACGAGCAGTACTTC
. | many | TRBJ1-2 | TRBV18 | CASSPPVGGSGYTF | TGTGCCAGCTCACCACCGGTTGGGGGGAGCGGCTACACCTTC
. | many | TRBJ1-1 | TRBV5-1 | CASSESGRRTEAFF | TGCGCCAGCAGCGAGAGTGGCAGGAGGACTGAAGCTTTCTTT
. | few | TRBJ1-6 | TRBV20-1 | CSAREARAYSSYNSPLHF | TGCAGTGCTAGAGAGGCCAGGGCCTACAGCTCCTATAATTCACCCCTCCACTTT
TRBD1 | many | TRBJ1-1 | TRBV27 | CASRVGQGNTEAFF | TGTGCCAGCAGGGTGGGACAGGGGAACACTGAAGCTTTCTTT
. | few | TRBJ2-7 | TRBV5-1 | CASSFFPPVQTSYEQYF | TGCGCCAGCAGCTTCTTCCCCCCGGTACAGACCTCCTACGAGCAGTACTTC
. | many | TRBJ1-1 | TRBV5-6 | CASSLGSAGENTEAFF | TGTGCCAGCAGCTTGGGGTCTGCGGGGGAGAACACTGAAGCTTTCTTT
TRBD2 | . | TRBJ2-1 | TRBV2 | CASRLGLAGGYEQFF | TGTGCCAGCAGACTGGGACTAGCGGGGGGATATGAGCAGTTCTTC
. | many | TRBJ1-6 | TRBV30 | CAWSVFGNSYNSPLHF | TGTGCCTGGAGTGTATTTGGGAACTCCTATAATTCACCCCTCCACTTT